The 25 T cell receptor beta chains below all came from one sample that was sequenced in a study of T cell responses to AZD1222 COVID-19 vaccine. Generated by immunoSEQ multiplex PCR, the TCRdb table keeps only in-frame clones and is missing some. The sample records some 110,000 clones, 93% being singletons. Sequences were derived from peripheral blood, sampled on day 0 of AZD1222 vaccination. Every receptor here comes from an adult in good health.

In this sample, this clone turned up a few times. The chain is built from TRBV7-3 and TRBJ2-2; 9 nucleotides match TRBD2. CDR3 length: 17 amino acids. V trimming: 0 bases; J trimming: 6 bases; junction bases outside the gene matches: 8. Germline lookup yields CDR1 SGHTA and CDR2 FQGTGA. CDR3 DNA sequence: TGTGCCAGCAGCTTAACATGGCGGGAGGGCCTCGCCGGGGAGCTGTTTTTT. Translation gives CASSLTWREGLAGELFF. Based on the CDR3 plus reference TRBV7-3 and TRBJ2-2, the full variable domain is GAGVSQTPSNKVTEKGKYVELRCDPISGHTALYWYRQSLGQGPEFLIYFQGTGAADDSGLPNDRFFAVRPEGSVSTLKIQRTERGDSAVYLCASSLTWREGLAGELFFGEGSRLTVL.

V usage is TRBV28 and J usage is TRBJ1-2; D is perhaps TRBD1 (5 bases). Trimming pared 6 bases from V and 8 bases from J, leaving 16 bases between. The CDR3 length is 13 residues. Germline CDR1 and CDR2: MDHEN and SYDVKM. The CDR3 spells CASSMTGAAGYTF. CDR3 sequence (DNA): TGTGCCAGCAGCATGACCGGGGCTGCGGGCTACACCTTC.

The chain has TRBV9 and TRBJ1-2; no firm D call. There are 16 residues in the CDR3. In germline, CDR1 is SGDLS, CDR2 YYNGEE. Trimming left V 3 bases short and J 1 base short, with 16 bases between. As DNA, the CDR3 is TGTGCCAGCAGCGCTCGCCGAGACACCGGTAACTATGGCTACACCTTC. This encodes CASSARRDTGNYGYTF.

The chain has TRBV19 and TRBJ2-2, with D maybe TRBD1 (6 bases). Germline values: CDR1 LNHDA, CDR2 SQIVND (reference sequence). This CDR3 has 13 residues. Trimming cost V 6 bases and J 5 bases, with 10 bases left between them. The CDR3 here is CASRVTGTGELFF. In DNA form, the CDR3 reads TGTGCCAGTAGAGTTACAGGGACCGGGGAGCTGTTTTTT.

Comment on this clone: The sample carries other DNA sequences with the same CDR3. The CDR3 region has the DNA TGTGCCAGCAGCCAGGTTTACAATGAGCAGTTCTTC. Translating gives CASSQVYNEQFF. J is TRBJ2-1 and V is TRBV3-1 (or the pseudogene TRBV3-2); D remains unclear. This CDR3 spans 12 amino acids. Germline values: CDR1 LGHDT, CDR2 YNNKEL (reference sequence). V dropped 3 bases and J dropped 4 bases, with 4 bases sitting between them.

This chain uses TRBV7-8 with TRBJ1-2; D ambiguous. Germline V gene lookup returns CDR1 SGHVS and CDR2 FQNEAQ. Trimming cost V 5 bases and J 2 bases, with 6 bases left between them. The CDR3 contains 12 residues. The CDR3 DNA sequence: TGTGCCAGCAGCCCCTTCAACTATGGCTACACCTTC. Translation gives CASSPFNYGYTF.

The V call is TRBV10-1, the J call TRBJ2-3, with 13 bases aligning to TRBD2. V was pared by 2 bases and J by 4 bases, with 3 bases of the junction left unmatched. This CDR3 has 16 amino acids. CDR1 and CDR2 (germline): WNHNN, SYGVQD (reference sequence). The CDR3 here is CASSEGTSGKADTQYF. CDR3 in DNA: TGCGCCAGCAGTGAGGGGACTAGCGGGAAGGCAGATACGCAGTATTTT.

The chain joins TRBV7-6 to TRBJ1-4; TRBD1 agrees at 7 bases. Losses at the gene ends were 2 bases for V and 8 bases for J; bases not matched to a gene: 11. The CDR3 consists of 16 residues. CDR1 is SGHVS and CDR2 is FNYEAQ in the germline V gene. Here the CDR3 DNA reads TGTGCCAGCAGCTTAACTCCCCGGGACAGAGCCGAAAAACTGTTTTTT. Encoded protein: CASSLTPRDRAEKLFF.

This clone was detected only once. This chain links TRBV7-3 with TRBJ1-1, with a weak D call TRBD1 (6 bases). There are 14 residues in the CDR3. Trimming took off 6 bases at V and 8 bases at J, with 19 bases between the two ends. Germline V CDR1 and CDR2: SGHTA, FQGTGA. The CDR3 sequence is CASRFGGRSTEAFF. The CDR3 region has the DNA TGTGCCAGCAGGTTTGGGGGCCGCAGTACAGAAGCTTTCTTT.

This clone was seen once. This chain links TRBV14 with TRBJ2-1; 7 bases are a match to TRBD2. J gave up 7 bases and V 4 bases, and 10 bases lay outside the gene matches. The germline V gene has CDR1 SGHDN and CDR2 FVKESK. CDR3 length: 15 residues. Here the CDR3 DNA reads TGTGCCAGCAGCCGGGCTAGCGGCCTTCGGAATGAGCAGTTCTTC. It encodes CASSRASGLRNEQFF.

V gene TRBV6-1 combines with J gene TRBJ1-1; D is unresolved. CDR3 length equals 10 residues. V shed 1 base and J shed 10 bases, with 4 bases lying between them. CDR1 and CDR2 from the germline V gene are MNHNS and SASEGT. For the CDR3, the DNA is TGTGCCAGCAGTGAAGAGGTAGCTTTCTTT. It codes for CASSEEVAFF.

The genes are TRBV7-6 and TRBJ2-3; 8 bases fit TRBD2. The germline CDR1 and CDR2 sequences are SGHVS and FNYEAQ. The junction had 4 bases not matched to a gene; V was cut back by 0 bases and J by 5 bases. The CDR3 has 15 amino acids. The chain's CDR3 is CASSLAFLAGDTQYF. In nucleotides, the CDR3 is TGTGCCAGCAGCTTAGCGTTCCTAGCGGGAGATACGCAGTATTTT.

This rearrangement joins TRBV13 to TRBJ1-1; 12 nucleotides match TRBD1. Trimming took 3 bases from V and 6 from J; bases not matched to a gene: 5. Germline values: CDR1 PRHDT, CDR2 FYEKMQ (reference sequence). The CDR3 has 15 amino acids. CDR3 coding DNA: TGTGCCAGCAGCTTCGGGACAGGGGGCCGCCCTGAAGCTTTCTTT. This translates into CASSFGTGGRPEAFF. The entire variable domain, with the rest obtained from reference TRBV13 and TRBJ1-1, is as follows: AAGVIQSPRHLIKEKRETATLKCYPIPRHDTVYWYQQGPGQDPQFLISFYEKMQSDKGSIPDRFSAQQFSDYHSELNMSSLELGDSALYFCASSFGTGGRPEAFFGQGTRLTVV.

The chain links TRBV15 to TRBJ2-3; D remains ambiguous. V gave up 8 bases and J gave up 3 bases, with 15 bases separating them. The V gene's germline CDR1 is LNHNV and CDR2 YYDKDF (reference sequence). This CDR3 contains 14 residues. The CDR3 DNA follows: TGTGCCACCTCGGGTACGCAGGTTACAGATACGCAGTATTTT. Translating it yields CATSGTQVTDTQYF.

The J gene is TRBJ1-1, the V gene TRBV6-1; a weak D match, TRBD1 (5 bases). Germline CDR1 MNHNS, CDR2 SASEGT. This CDR3 is built from 20 residues. V gave up 2 bases and J gave up 1 base, with 26 bases separating them. The CDR3 reads CASSEIRVSPRISENTEAFF. DNA of the CDR3: TGTGCCAGCAGTGAAATCAGGGTCTCGCCTCGGATATCTGAGAACACTGAAGCTTTCTTT.

V is TRBV5-1 and J is TRBJ1-5; 8 bases match TRBD1. CDR1 and CDR2 (germline): SGHRS, YFSETQ. The length of the CDR3 is 15 residues. The trim removed 2 bases at V and 3 bases at J, leaving 4 bases unmatched. The CDR3 nucleotides are TGCGCCAGCAGCTTACAGGGGGGAGTCAATCAGCCCCAGCATTTT. Translated: CASSLQGGVNQPQHF. The variable domain in full, with the rest retrieved from reference TRBV5-1 and TRBJ1-5, is KAGVTQTPRYLIKTRGQQVTLSCSPISGHRSVSWYQQTPGQGLQFLFEYFSETQRNKGNFPGRFSGRQFSNSRSEMNVSTLELGDSALYLCASSLQGGVNQPQHFGDGTRLSIL.

The CDR3 spells CASSQPNTGELFF. As DNA, the CDR3 is TGCGCCAGCAGCCAACCGAACACCGGGGAGCTGTTTTTT. This chain uses TRBV4-1 with TRBJ2-2; D gene unclear. The CDR3 covers 13 residues. V lost 2 bases, J lost 0 bases, and 1 base lay in between. Germline V CDR1 and CDR2: MGHRA, YSYEKL.

CDR3 DNA: TGTGCCAGCTCACCACGAGATAACGAGCAGTACTTC. The encoded protein is CASSPRDNEQYF. The chain has TRBV18 and TRBJ2-7; D is undetermined. This CDR3 is built from 12 residues. Trimming cost V 1 base and J 5 bases, with 6 bases left between them. Germline CDR1 is KGHSH and CDR2 is LQKENI.

V gene TRBV6-1 combines with J gene TRBJ2-1; 11 bases are shared with TRBD2. Germline loops: CDR1 MNHNS, CDR2 SASEGT. Trimming took 4 bases from V and 0 from J; bases not matched to a gene: 11. This CDR3 spans 19 amino acids. The CDR3 DNA sequence: TGTGCCAGCAGTGTACTTAGCGGGAGGGCCGATAGCTCCTACAATGAGCAGTTCTTC. Translated: CASSVLSGRADSSYNEQFF.

V usage is TRBV10-2 and J usage is TRBJ1-1; D gene uncertain. Per the germline V gene, CDR1 is WSHSY and CDR2 is SAAADI. Trimming removed 7 bases at V and 0 bases at J, with 9 bases between. The CDR3 has 13 residues. In DNA form, the CDR3 reads TGCGCCAGCAATCAACGGATGAACACTGAAGCTTTCTTT. This gives the protein CASNQRMNTEAFF.

V usage is TRBV25-1 and J usage is TRBJ2-1, with D maybe TRBD2 (5 bases). Trimming pared 1 base from V and 0 bases from J, leaving 10 bases between. The germline V gene has CDR1 MGHDK and CDR2 SYGVNS. The CDR3 contains 16 residues. The CDR3: CASSELRGNSYNEQFF. The CDR3 nucleotides are TGTGCCAGCAGTGAATTGAGAGGGAACTCCTACAATGAGCAGTTCTTC.

J is TRBJ2-6 and V is TRBV28; D possibly uses TRBD1 or TRBD2 (5 bases each). Per germline, CDR1 MDHEN and CDR2 SYDVKM. This CDR3 is built from 15 residues. V was shortened by 3 bases and J by 0 bases, with 6 bases between the two germline ends. CDR3 region: CASSFGGSGANVLTF. The CDR3 nucleotides are TGTGCCAGCAGTTTTGGGGGCTCTGGGGCCAACGTCCTGACTTTC.

This clone occurred once. Here the CDR3 reads CASTSTSVRDEQFF. Written as DNA, the CDR3 is TGTGCCAGCACTTCAACGTCCGTTCGGGACGAGCAGTTCTTC. V usage is TRBV27 and J usage is TRBJ2-1; the D gene could be TRBD1 or TRBD2 (5 bases each). The CDR3 is made up of 14 amino acids. Germline V CDR1 and CDR2: MNHEY, SMNVEV (reference sequence). V lost 7 bases and J 10 bases, leaving 20 bases between the germline ends.

The rearrangement joins TRBV2 to TRBJ1-1; D is ambiguous. Trimming stripped 4 bases from V and 4 bases from J, with 10 bases between. The CDR3 has 13 amino acids. Germline lookup yields CDR1 SNHLY and CDR2 FYNNEI. The CDR3 sequence: CASSARLGTEAFF. The CDR3, as DNA: TGTGCCAGCAGTGCCCGCCTGGGCACTGAAGCTTTCTTT.

The chain employs TRBV19 and TRBJ1-1, with a tentative D call TRBD1 (6 bases). There are 16 residues in the CDR3. V was trimmed by 7 bases and J by 1 base, leaving 19 bases between them. Germline CDR1 is LNHDA and CDR2 is SQIVND (reference sequence). CDR3 bases: TGTGCCAGTACCCTCCGGAGGGGGTTGGGGAACACTGAAGCTTTCTTT. It yields the protein CASTLRRGLGNTEAFF.